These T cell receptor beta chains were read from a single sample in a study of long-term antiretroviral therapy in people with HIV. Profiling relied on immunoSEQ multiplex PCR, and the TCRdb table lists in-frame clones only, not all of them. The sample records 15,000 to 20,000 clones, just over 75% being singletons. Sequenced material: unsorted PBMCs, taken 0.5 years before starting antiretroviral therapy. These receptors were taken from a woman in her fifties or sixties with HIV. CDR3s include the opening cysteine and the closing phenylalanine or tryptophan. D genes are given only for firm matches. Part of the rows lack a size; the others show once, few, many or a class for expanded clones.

CDR3nt: TGCGCCAGCAGCTTACAGGGCTATAATTCACCCCTCCACTTT; CDR3aa: CASSLQGYNSPLHF; j_gene: TRBJ1-6; v_gene: TRBV5-1; abundance: NA; d_gene: NA
CDR3nt: TGTGCCAGCAGCTTGTTCAGGAATGGCTACACCTTC; CDR3aa: CASSLFRNGYTF; j_gene: TRBJ1-2; v_gene: TRBV5-6; abundance: NA; d_gene: NA
CDR3nt: TGTGCCTGGACGGGGCGGGACCGGACTTTGTTAGGTGAGCAGTTCTTC; CDR3aa: CAWTGRDRTLLGEQFF; j_gene: TRBJ2-1; v_gene: TRBV30; abundance: NA; d_gene: NA
CDR3nt: TGTGCCAGCGACAATCTGAACACTGAAGCTTTCTTT; CDR3aa: CASDNLNTEAFF; j_gene: TRBJ1-1; v_gene: TRBV9; abundance: NA; d_gene: NA
CDR3nt: TGTGCCAGCAGCTTCTACGCCCGGGATGAAAAACTGTTTTTT; CDR3aa: CASSFYARDEKLFF; j_gene: TRBJ1-4; v_gene: TRBV13; abundance: NA; d_gene: NA
CDR3nt: TGTGCCAGTAGTATAATTCTCGGAGTAGGCAATGAGCAGTTCTTC; CDR3aa: CASSIILGVGNEQFF; j_gene: TRBJ2-1; v_gene: TRBV19; abundance: NA; d_gene: NA
CDR3nt: TGTGCCTGGACTCCGGGACTAGCAGGCACCGGGGAGCTGTTTTTT; CDR3aa: CAWTPGLAGTGELFF; j_gene: TRBJ2-2; v_gene: TRBV30; abundance: NA; d_gene: TRBD2
CDR3nt: TGCACCAGCAGCCGAGCTACCCCTAAAGGAAGAGATACGCAGTATTTT; CDR3aa: CTSSRATPKGRDTQYF; j_gene: TRBJ2-3; v_gene: TRBV1; abundance: NA; d_gene: NA
CDR3nt: TGTGCCAGCAGCCAAGATCTTCAGGGGGCATTTGGCTACACCTTC; CDR3aa: CASSQDLQGAFGYTF; j_gene: TRBJ1-2; v_gene: TRBV4-2; abundance: NA; d_gene: TRBD1
CDR3nt: TGTGCCAGCAGTCAGACGCCGAACACTGAAGCTTTCTTT; CDR3aa: CASSQTPNTEAFF; j_gene: TRBJ1-1; v_gene: TRBV27; abundance: NA; d_gene: NA
CDR3nt: TGTGCCAGCAGCTTGGGGGAGGGGTCAGGCACAGATACGCAGTATTTT; CDR3aa: CASSLGEGSGTDTQYF; j_gene: TRBJ2-3; v_gene: TRBV5-5; abundance: NA; d_gene: TRBD2
CDR3nt: TGCGCCAGCAGCTTTAGCGGGGGAGGGGCAGATACGCAGTATTTT; CDR3aa: CASSFSGGGADTQYF; j_gene: TRBJ2-3; v_gene: TRBV5-1; abundance: NA; d_gene: TRBD2
CDR3nt: TGCGCCAGCAGCTCCGGATACACCGGGGAGCTGTTTTTT; CDR3aa: CASSSGYTGELFF; j_gene: TRBJ2-2; v_gene: TRBV5-1; abundance: NA; d_gene: NA
CDR3nt: TGTGCCAGCAGCTTAGGCCAGGAGCCAAACTATGGCTACACCTTC; CDR3aa: CASSLGQEPNYGYTF; j_gene: TRBJ1-2; v_gene: TRBV7-9; abundance: NA; d_gene: NA
CDR3nt: TGTGCCAGCAGTTCGACCCTGGCTTGGGGCTACACCTTC; CDR3aa: CASSSTLAWGYTF; j_gene: TRBJ1-2; v_gene: TRBV27; abundance: NA; d_gene: NA
CDR3nt: TGTGCCAGCAGCAAGGACAGGGGAGGGAATGAGCAGTTCTTC; CDR3aa: CASSKDRGGNEQFF; j_gene: TRBJ2-1; v_gene: TRBV2; abundance: once; d_gene: TRBD1
CDR3nt: TGTGCCAGCAGCTTAGGGGAAACCTATAATTCACCCCTCCACTTT; CDR3aa: CASSLGETYNSPLHF; j_gene: TRBJ1-6; v_gene: TRBV5-6; abundance: once; d_gene: NA
CDR3nt: TGTGCCAGCAGCTTATTGGACGGTACGAACACCGGGGAGCTGTTTTTT; CDR3aa: CASSLLDGTNTGELFF; j_gene: TRBJ2-2; v_gene: TRBV7-6; abundance: few; d_gene: NA
CDR3nt: TGTGCCAGCAGCTTAGGAGCGGGGGGTCACATGGAGACCCAGTACTTC; CDR3aa: CASSLGAGGHMETQYF; j_gene: TRBJ2-5; v_gene: TRBV11-2; abundance: NA; d_gene: TRBD2
CDR3nt: TGCAGCGCTGGGACCGCAGAGACCCAGTACTTC; CDR3aa: CSAGTAETQYF; j_gene: TRBJ2-5; v_gene: TRBV29-1; abundance: NA; d_gene: NA
CDR3nt: TGTGCCAGCAGCCCACAGACAGGAGGGAGCTATGGCTACACCTTC; CDR3aa: CASSPQTGGSYGYTF; j_gene: TRBJ1-2; v_gene: TRBV6-6; abundance: NA; d_gene: NA
CDR3nt: TGTGCCAGCAGCGGGGGACAGGGTTGGAATGAGCAGTTCTTC; CDR3aa: CASSGGQGWNEQFF; j_gene: TRBJ2-1; v_gene: TRBV5-6; abundance: NA; d_gene: TRBD1
CDR3nt: TGCGCCAGCAGCTCCGGACAGGGTCGGACTGAAGCTTTCTTT; CDR3aa: CASSSGQGRTEAFF; j_gene: TRBJ1-1; v_gene: TRBV5-1; abundance: NA; d_gene: TRBD1
CDR3nt: TGTGCCAGCAGTTCCCAGCATCGCAACACCGGGGAGCTGTTTTTT; CDR3aa: CASSSQHRNTGELFF; j_gene: TRBJ2-2; v_gene: TRBV11-3; abundance: few; d_gene: NA
CDR3nt: TGTGCCTGGAGTGAAGAGGGAGGCCTTACCAGCAATCAGCCCCAGCATTTT; CDR3aa: CAWSEEGGLTSNQPQHF; j_gene: TRBJ1-5; v_gene: TRBV30; abundance: NA; d_gene: NA
CDR3nt: TGTGCCAGCAGTTTTGCCCAGGGGCATGAAAAACTGTTTTTT; CDR3aa: CASSFAQGHEKLFF; j_gene: TRBJ1-4; v_gene: TRBV27; abundance: NA; d_gene: NA
CDR3nt: TGTGCCAGCAGTTTATCGTACGGCAGGTATAATTCACCCCTCCACTTT; CDR3aa: CASSLSYGRYNSPLHF; j_gene: TRBJ1-6; v_gene: TRBV27; abundance: NA; d_gene: NA
CDR3nt: TGCGCCAGCAGCTTTAAAGAGACCCAGTACTTC; CDR3aa: CASSFKETQYF; j_gene: TRBJ2-5; v_gene: TRBV5-1; abundance: NA; d_gene: NA
CDR3nt: TGCGCCAGCAGCCAAGAAGGGACTAGCCCCGGGGAGCTGTTTTTT; CDR3aa: CASSQEGTSPGELFF; j_gene: TRBJ2-2; v_gene: TRBV4-1; abundance: few; d_gene: TRBD2
CDR3nt: TGTGCCAGCAGCTTAACCGGGACAGGGGGTCCCGGGGAGCTGTTTTTT; CDR3aa: CASSLTGTGGPGELFF; j_gene: TRBJ2-2; v_gene: TRBV7-3; abundance: NA; d_gene: TRBD1
CDR3nt: TGTGCCAGTAGTCTCGACAGTGCTAACTATGGCTACACCTTC; CDR3aa: CASSLDSANYGYTF; j_gene: TRBJ1-2; v_gene: TRBV19; abundance: once; d_gene: NA